A selection of T cell receptor beta chains follows, all from one sample in a study of blood T cells in healthy people across ages. TCRdb fed the 5' RACE reads into MiXCR, producing one record per CDR3 protein. The sample lists roughly 800,000 distinct CDR3 sequences; around half were seen once. Sequencing used blood. The receptors here all came from a man of 80 years or more in good health. The CDR3 runs from the conserved cysteine through the conserved F or W. The D gene is left open where the match is weak. Not all rows give a size; the values are once, few, many and, for expanded clones, a class.

size: .
V: TRBV7-9
J: TRBJ2-7
D: TRBD2
DNA: TGTGCCAGCAGCTTAAGGCTAGCGGGGGGTCTTACCTCCTACGAGCAGTACTTC
CDR3: CASSLRLAGGLTSYEQYF

size: few
V: TRBV7-2
J: TRBJ2-5
D: .
DNA: TGTGCCAGCAGACCCGGTCGTCAAGAGACCCAGTACTTC
CDR3: CASRPGRQETQYF

size: .
V: TRBV20-1
J: TRBJ2-1
D: TRBD1
DNA: TGCAGACCGGACAGGGGTAATAATGAGCAGTTCTTC
CDR3: CRPDRGNNEQFF

size: few
V: TRBV9
J: TRBJ2-7
D: .
DNA: TGTGCCAGCAGCACCGCTCAAGGGACCTACGAGCAGTACTTC
CDR3: CASSTAQGTYEQYF

size: .
V: TRBV6-1
J: TRBJ1-2
D: .
DNA: TGTGCCAGCAGTGAAGGAGCCTTACTCCCCTTAGGCTACACCTTC
CDR3: CASSEGALLPLGYTF

size: .
V: TRBV7-3
J: TRBJ2-1
D: TRBD2
DNA: TGTGCCAGCAGCTTTAGTGGGACTAGAGACTACAATGAGCAGTTCTTC
CDR3: CASSFSGTRDYNEQFF

size: .
V: TRBV20-1
J: TRBJ2-5
D: .
DNA: TGCAGTGCTCCCCGGGACTCGGAGACCCAGTACTTC
CDR3: CSAPRDSETQYF

size: few
V: TRBV29-1
J: TRBJ1-1
D: .
DNA: TGCAGCGTTACAGGTGGGACTGAAGCTTTCTTT
CDR3: CSVTGGTEAFF

size: .
V: TRBV25-1
J: TRBJ1-3
D: .
DNA: TGTGCCGGCAGCATCTCTGGAAACACCATATATTTT
CDR3: CAGSISGNTIYF

size: .
V: TRBV27
J: TRBJ1-1
D: .
DNA: TGTGCCAGCAGGACGGTAGGGACCGCGGAAGAAGCTTTCTTT
CDR3: CASRTVGTAEEAFF

size: .
V: TRBV20-1
J: TRBJ2-6
D: .
DNA: TGCAGTGCTAGTAAGGGGTGGGCCGGGGCCAACGTCCTGACTTTC
CDR3: CSASKGWAGANVLTF

size: .
V: TRBV5-5
J: TRBJ2-1
D: .
DNA: TGTGCCAGCAGCTTGGTACCCGGGTGGGGTAGTGAGCAGTTCTTC
CDR3: CASSLVPGWGSEQFF

size: .
V: TRBV7-9
J: TRBJ2-1
D: .
DNA: TGTGCCAGCAGCCAAACCCGGAGTCAATACAATGAGCAGTTCTTC
CDR3: CASSQTRSQYNEQFF

size: .
V: TRBV12-3/TRBV12-4
J: TRBJ2-3
D: TRBD2
DNA: TGTGCCAGCGGGGGGACTAGCGGGAGAGATACGCAGTATTTT
CDR3: CASGGTSGRDTQYF

size: .
V: TRBV9
J: TRBJ2-1
D: .
DNA: TGTGCCAGCAGCGTGGACCAAGTAGTCAATGAGCAGTTCTTC
CDR3: CASSVDQVVNEQFF

size: .
V: TRBV2
J: TRBJ2-1
D: TRBD2
DNA: TGTGCCAGCAAAGCGGGAGGTCCTAATGAGCAGTTCTTC
CDR3: CASKAGGPNEQFF

size: .
V: TRBV9
J: TRBJ2-1
D: .
DNA: TGTGCCAGCAGCGTGGGAAGAGGCTCCTACAATGAGCAGTTCTTC
CDR3: CASSVGRGSYNEQFF

size: .
V: TRBV20-1
J: TRBJ2-7
D: .
DNA: TGCAGTGCTAGTTCCCCCGGGGGTAGATACGAGCAGTACTTC
CDR3: CSASSPGGRYEQYF

size: .
V: TRBV2
J: TRBJ2-3
D: .
DNA: TGTGCCAGCAGCGTGGACAGAACAAGCACAGATACGCAGTATTTT
CDR3: CASSVDRTSTDTQYF

size: .
V: TRBV6-6
J: TRBJ2-7
D: .
DNA: TGTGCCAGCAGCCAACAGGGATGGGAGCAGTACTTC
CDR3: CASSQQGWEQYF

size: .
V: TRBV29-1
J: TRBJ2-1
D: TRBD2
DNA: TGCAGCGTTGTACTAGCGGGAGCCAGCTCCTACAATGAGCAGTTCTTC
CDR3: CSVVLAGASSYNEQFF

size: many
V: TRBV20-1
J: TRBJ1-1
D: TRBD1
DNA: TGCAGTGCCAGAGGGACAGGGTGGACTGAAGCTTTCTTT
CDR3: CSARGTGWTEAFF

size: .
V: TRBV18
J: TRBJ2-7
D: TRBD2
DNA: TGTGCCAGCTCACCATACTTAAGCGGGAGCTACGAGCAGTACTTC
CDR3: CASSPYLSGSYEQYF

size: .
V: TRBV10-3
J: TRBJ2-5
D: .
DNA: TGTGCCATCAGTGATTCCACGGAGACCCAGTACTTC
CDR3: CAISDSTETQYF

size: .
V: TRBV20-1
J: TRBJ2-1
D: TRBD2
DNA: TGCAGTGCTAGAGCTAGCGGGAGGGCCGCCCACAATGAGCAGTTCTTC
CDR3: CSARASGRAAHNEQFF

size: few
V: TRBV7-9
J: TRBJ1-2
D: .
DNA: TGTGCCAGCAGCGGTAGCAGGAGCTATGGCTACACCTTC
CDR3: CASSGSRSYGYTF

size: .
V: TRBV6-6
J: TRBJ2-7
D: .
DNA: TGTGCCAGCAGTTCCACCCCGGATTATTACGAGCAGTACTTC
CDR3: CASSSTPDYYEQYF

size: .
V: TRBV7-9
J: TRBJ1-4
D: .
DNA: TGTGCCAGCAGCAACCAAATTGACAGGCTGAATGAAAAACTGTTTTTT
CDR3: CASSNQIDRLNEKLFF

size: .
V: TRBV20-1
J: TRBJ2-1
D: TRBD2
DNA: TGCAGTGCCCCCGAGGTCCAGCGGGAGGATGAGCAGTTCTTC
CDR3: CSAPEVQREDEQFF

size: .
V: TRBV29-1
J: TRBJ2-5
D: .
DNA: TGCAGTGCTAGAAAAGAGACCCAGTACTTC
CDR3: CSARKETQYF

size: .
V: TRBV11-3
J: TRBJ2-6
D: TRBD2
DNA: TGTGCCAGCAGCCTCTTAGCGGGCGCCTCTGGGGCCAACGCCCTGACTTTC
CDR3: CASSLLAGASGANALTF

size: .
V: TRBV5-1
J: TRBJ2-5
D: .
DNA: TGCGCCAGCAGCCCCCTCGGCCCCGGGTTAAAGGAGACCCAGTACTTC
CDR3: CASSPLGPGLKETQYF

size: .
V: TRBV12-3/TRBV12-4
J: TRBJ2-7
D: .
DNA: TGTGCCAGCAGTTTAGGGGGCCGGACGGGGGTCCACGAGCAGTACTTC
CDR3: CASSLGGRTGVHEQYF

size: .
V: TRBV29-1
J: TRBJ1-2
D: .
DNA: TGCAGCGTTGAAGATCAAGGGTCTGATGGCTACACCTTC
CDR3: CSVEDQGSDGYTF

size: .
V: TRBV3-1
J: TRBJ2-1
D: .
DNA: TGTGCCAGCAGCCAAGATCGCTGGGAGCAGTTCTTC
CDR3: CASSQDRWEQFF

size: few
V: TRBV5-1
J: TRBJ1-1
D: .
DNA: TGCGCCAGCAGCTACCGCGGGGGGAACACTGAAGCTTTCTTT
CDR3: CASSYRGGNTEAFF

size: .
V: TRBV18
J: TRBJ2-7
D: .
DNA: TGTGCCAGCTCACCATTATCCGGGAGCTCCTACGAGCAGTACTTC
CDR3: CASSPLSGSSYEQYF

size: .
V: TRBV4-1
J: TRBJ2-5
D: .
DNA: TGCGCCAGCAGCCAAGTGGTGGGGGTAGAGACCCAGTACTTC
CDR3: CASSQVVGVETQYF

size: .
V: TRBV4-2
J: TRBJ2-4
D: TRBD2
DNA: TGTGCCAGCAGCCAAGCTCCTAGCGGGACCAAAAACATTCAGTACTTC
CDR3: CASSQAPSGTKNIQYF

size: .
V: TRBV7-8
J: TRBJ1-1
D: .
DNA: TGTGCCAGCAGCCTACAGGTCCGAGAGGGGACTGAAGCTTTCTTT
CDR3: CASSLQVREGTEAFF

size: .
V: TRBV6-5
J: TRBJ2-1
D: .
DNA: TGTGCCAGCAGTTCCGCCCGACAGCCCACCAATGAGCAGTTCTTC
CDR3: CASSSARQPTNEQFF

size: .
V: TRBV20-1
J: TRBJ2-7
D: TRBD2
DNA: TGCAGTGCTAGAGATACTAGCGGGAGGGGCTACGAGCAGTACTTC
CDR3: CSARDTSGRGYEQYF

size: .
V: TRBV7-2
J: TRBJ1-2
D: .
DNA: TGTGCCAGCAGCTTGAATAAACTTAACTATGGCTACACCTTC
CDR3: CASSLNKLNYGYTF

size: few
V: TRBV9
J: TRBJ2-7
D: .
DNA: TGTGCCAGCAGCGTAGGAGGACTCGGTGGGGAGCAGTACTTC
CDR3: CASSVGGLGGEQYF

size: .
V: TRBV20-1
J: TRBJ2-5
D: .
DNA: TGCAGTGCCCCACAGGGCAGGGAGACCCAGTACTTC
CDR3: CSAPQGRETQYF

size: .
V: TRBV20-1
J: TRBJ2-3
D: .
DNA: TGCAGTGCTAGAGGGGCCACCCTATACGCGTATTTT
CDR3: CSARGATLYAYF

size: many
V: TRBV6-1
J: TRBJ2-3
D: TRBD1
DNA: TGTGCCAGCAGTAGAGGACAGGGGACAGATACGCAGTATTTT
CDR3: CASSRGQGTDTQYF

size: .
V: TRBV24-1
J: TRBJ2-3
D: TRBD2
DNA: TGTGCCACCAGGGTGAGTGGCGGCGGGAGCTGGCACGGATACGCGTATTTT
CDR3: CATRVSGGGSWHGYAYF

size: .
V: TRBV5-1
J: TRBJ2-1
D: .
DNA: TGCGCCAGCAGCTTCTCTGGGGGCGACCCCAATGAGCAGTTCTTC
CDR3: CASSFSGGDPNEQFF

size: few
V: TRBV7-9
J: TRBJ2-1
D: TRBD2
DNA: TGTGCCAGTTCACGCGGGGGGCAGGTCGATGAGCAGTTCTTC
CDR3: CASSRGGQVDEQFF

size: .
V: TRBV11-3
J: TRBJ2-1
D: TRBD1
DNA: TGTGCCAGCAGCTCCTCCGGGACAGGGGGCGGGAATGAGCAGTTCTTC
CDR3: CASSSSGTGGGNEQFF

size: .
V: TRBV4-1
J: TRBJ2-7
D: .
DNA: TGCGCCAGCGGGGGGAACTCCTACGAGCAGTACTTC
CDR3: CASGGNSYEQYF

size: .
V: TRBV6-6
J: TRBJ2-1
D: TRBD2
DNA: TGTGCCAGCAGTCCATGGACTAGCGGGAGTTCCTACAATGAGCAGTTCTTC
CDR3: CASSPWTSGSSYNEQFF

size: few
V: TRBV7-8
J: TRBJ1-5
D: .
DNA: TGTGCCAGCAGCTTAGTCGGGCAGGGCCAGCCCCAGCATTTT
CDR3: CASSLVGQGQPQHF

size: .
V: TRBV18
J: TRBJ2-5
D: .
DNA: TGTGCCAGCTCACCAGGGATATCCGAGACCCAGTACTTC
CDR3: CASSPGISETQYF

size: few
V: TRBV2
J: TRBJ1-1
D: .
DNA: TGTGCCAGCAGTGATGCAGGAGGGGACACTGAAGCTTTCTTT
CDR3: CASSDAGGDTEAFF

size: .
V: TRBV6-5
J: TRBJ2-7
D: .
DNA: TGTGCCAGCAGCCGAACCGAGCGGAGTCCAGGCTACGAGCAGTACTTC
CDR3: CASSRTERSPGYEQYF

size: .
V: TRBV6-5
J: TRBJ1-6
D: .
DNA: TGTGCCAGCAGTTACGACGGGAATTCACCCCTCCACTTT
CDR3: CASSYDGNSPLHF

size: .
V: TRBV5-1
J: TRBJ2-3
D: .
DNA: TGCGCCAGTGGTGGTTCGTACACAGATACGCAGTATTTT
CDR3: CASGGSYTDTQYF